These 2 T cell receptor beta chains share one sample of origin, sequenced in a study of long-term antiretroviral therapy in people with HIV. immunoSEQ v3.0 was run at survey level. Measured with immunoSEQ multiplex PCR; TCRdb has only the in-frame clones, and not every one. The repertoire has around 25,000 clones, 85% of them found once; the top ten carry 8% to 9.5%. The specimen comprised unsorted PBMCs, sampled 2.3 years after starting antiretroviral therapy. The receptors were gathered from a man aged 35 to 55 with HIV.

This chain links TRBV19 with TRBJ1-1; no firm D call. CDR3 length equals 11 residues. Deletions cut 10 bases from V and 5 bases from J, with 11 bases between. CDR1 LNHDA and CDR2 SQIVND come from the germline V gene (reference sequence). CDR3 residues: CATAGSTEAFF. The CDR3 bases are TGTGCCACCGCGGGGAGTACTGAAGCTTTCTTT.

The gene calls are TRBV30 and TRBJ2-2; D remains ambiguous. The germline CDR1 and CDR2 sequences are GTSNPN and SVGIG (reference sequence). This CDR3 spans 15 amino acids. Trimming removed 0 bases from V and 4 bases from J, with 12 bases in between. CDR3 loop: CAWSVSLDLTGELFF. The DNA for the CDR3 is TGTGCCTGGAGTGTAAGCCTAGACCTCACCGGGGAGCTGTTTTTT. Looking up the rest from reference TRBV30 and TRBJ2-2 gives the full variable domain: SQTIHQWPATLVQPVGSPLSLECTVEGTSNPNLYWYRQAAGRGLQLLFYSVGIGQISSEVPQNLSASRPQDRQFILSSKKLLLSDSGFYLCAWSVSLDLTGELFFGEGSRLTVL.